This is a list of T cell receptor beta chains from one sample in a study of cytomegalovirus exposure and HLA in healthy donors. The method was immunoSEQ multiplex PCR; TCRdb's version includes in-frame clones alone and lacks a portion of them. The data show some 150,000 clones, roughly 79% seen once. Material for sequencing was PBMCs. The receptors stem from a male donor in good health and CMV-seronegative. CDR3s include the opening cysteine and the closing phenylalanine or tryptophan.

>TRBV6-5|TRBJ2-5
CASSLAGGVETQYF
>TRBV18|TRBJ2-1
CASSPSSYNEQFF
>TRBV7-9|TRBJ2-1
CASSPRQRNEQFF
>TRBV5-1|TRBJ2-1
CASSLEGTGGNNEQFF
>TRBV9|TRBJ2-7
CASSVGAGQGSYEQYF
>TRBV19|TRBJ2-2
CASSISRNTGELFF
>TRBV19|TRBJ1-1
CASHYWVGDRAEAFF
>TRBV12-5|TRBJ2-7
CASGLVAGNSNEQYF
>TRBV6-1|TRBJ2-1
CASSEETSGYNEQFF
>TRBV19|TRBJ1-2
CASSISVGRDYGYTF
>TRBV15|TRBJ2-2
CATSRDSVRSGTGVGELFF
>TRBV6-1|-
CASSGPWGDRVMCEQYF
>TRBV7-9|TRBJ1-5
CASSPWQGNQPQHF
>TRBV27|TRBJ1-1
CASTDWGGSTEAFF
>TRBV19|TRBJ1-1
CASSRTVMNTEAFF
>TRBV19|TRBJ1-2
CASSMQGSYGYTF
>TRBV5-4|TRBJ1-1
CASTHDTHEAFF
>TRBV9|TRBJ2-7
CASSVRTSGSKLGYEQYF
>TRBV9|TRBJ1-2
CASSVGQGRGAYGYTF
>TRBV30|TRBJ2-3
CAWSASGTGGRTQYF
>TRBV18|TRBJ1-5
CASSPGTGSNQPQHF
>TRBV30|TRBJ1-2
CAWSPGSGYTF
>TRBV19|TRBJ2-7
CASSPRGGGIYEQYF
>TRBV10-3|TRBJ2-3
CATSGFTDTQYF
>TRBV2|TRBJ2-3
CASRKTSGGDTQYF
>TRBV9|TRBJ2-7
CASSVGGSSAYEQYF
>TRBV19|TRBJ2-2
CASRDRGRMDTGELFF
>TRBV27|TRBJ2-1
CASSKDRGLGEQFF
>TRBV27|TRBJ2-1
CASSLVERQGRDEQFF
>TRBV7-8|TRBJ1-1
CASSLTGGTEAFF
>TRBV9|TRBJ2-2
CASSVAATHTGELFF
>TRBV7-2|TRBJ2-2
CASSLLAANTGELFF
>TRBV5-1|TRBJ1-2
CASSLALGTGEYNYGYTF
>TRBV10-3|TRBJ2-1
CAISESGGSYNEQFF
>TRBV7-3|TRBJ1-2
CASSPGTGANYGYTF
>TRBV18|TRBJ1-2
CASSPIANYGYTF
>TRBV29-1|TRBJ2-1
CSVGTGEGGEQFF
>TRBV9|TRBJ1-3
CASSVEVSPGNTIYF
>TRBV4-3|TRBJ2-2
CASSQDGSGTGELFF
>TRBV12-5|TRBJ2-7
CASGLRDEQYF
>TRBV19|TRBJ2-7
CASSVMDRGQYEQYF
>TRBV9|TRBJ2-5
CASSISGAMETQYF
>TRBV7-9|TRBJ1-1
CASSPADRGVMNTEAFF
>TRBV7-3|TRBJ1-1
CASSSQENTEAFF
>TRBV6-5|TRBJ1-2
CASSYENRGRSGYTF
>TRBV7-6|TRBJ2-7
CASSQGAGDWGEQYF
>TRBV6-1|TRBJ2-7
CASSSPTDRGYEQYF
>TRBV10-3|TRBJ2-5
CAISESSDGGRRLETQYF
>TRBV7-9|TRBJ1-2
CSSSFRVGGKMDGYTF